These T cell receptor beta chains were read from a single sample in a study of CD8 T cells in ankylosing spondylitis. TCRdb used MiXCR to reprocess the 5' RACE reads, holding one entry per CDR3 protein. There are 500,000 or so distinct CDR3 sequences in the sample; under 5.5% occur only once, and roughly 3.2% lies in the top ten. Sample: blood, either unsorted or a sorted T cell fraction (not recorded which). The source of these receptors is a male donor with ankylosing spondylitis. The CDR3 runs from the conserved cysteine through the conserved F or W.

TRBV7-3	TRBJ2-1	CASSPSPWTDYNEQFF
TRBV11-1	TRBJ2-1	CASSMRVNEQFF
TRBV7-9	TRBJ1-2	CASSSNQPGQGNYGYTF
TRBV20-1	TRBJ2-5	CSARDGGGTGLRETQYF
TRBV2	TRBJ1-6	CASSDVGAGSPLHF
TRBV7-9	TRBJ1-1	CASSLQGKNTEAFF
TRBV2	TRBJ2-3	CASSKDRSSTDTQYF
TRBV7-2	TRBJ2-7	CASSQTQGIPSYEQYF
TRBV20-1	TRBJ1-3	CSAPDRGDFGNTIYF
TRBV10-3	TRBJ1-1	CAARRGDTEAFF
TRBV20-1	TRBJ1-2	CSAAGGSYGYTF
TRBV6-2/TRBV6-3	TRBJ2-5	CASGWTALQETQYF
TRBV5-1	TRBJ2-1	CASSLSPQLGEQFF
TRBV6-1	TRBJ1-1	CASRLDLLVPEAFF
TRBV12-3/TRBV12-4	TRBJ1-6	CASSYRVNNSPLHF
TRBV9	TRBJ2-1	CASSVEAGLPYNEQFF
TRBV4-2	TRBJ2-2	CASSPRDRAYTGELFF
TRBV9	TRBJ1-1	CASSRGGGRPEAFF
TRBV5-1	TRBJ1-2	CASSSGPPAGYTF
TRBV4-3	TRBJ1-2	CASSHKGRIGYTF
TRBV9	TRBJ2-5	CASSALWGGRETQYF
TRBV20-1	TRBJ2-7	CSAGKDSIAYEQYF
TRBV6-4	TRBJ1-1	CASSDSGLDTEAFF
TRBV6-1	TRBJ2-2	CASSEGASYTGELFF
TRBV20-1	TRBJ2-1	CSAGDHEQFF
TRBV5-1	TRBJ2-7	CASSLRLGYTSSYEQYF
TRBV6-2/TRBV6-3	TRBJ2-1	CASSYKRDSSYNEQFF
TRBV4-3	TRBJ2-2	CASSQVQGIGTGELFF
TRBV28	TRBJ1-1	CASSHLRRRF
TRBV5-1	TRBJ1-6	CASSIGQGEDSPLHF
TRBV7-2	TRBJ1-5	CASSLQTGINQPQHF
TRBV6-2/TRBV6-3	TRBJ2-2	CASSRPGLANTGELFF
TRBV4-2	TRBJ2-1	CASSQDSRGRYNEQFF
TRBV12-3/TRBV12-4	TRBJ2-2	CASSLQSNTGELFF
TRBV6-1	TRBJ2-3	CASSSWGPRTDTQYF
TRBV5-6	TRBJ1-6	CAISFQVRSPLHF
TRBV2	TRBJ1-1	CASRPGLGDTEAFF
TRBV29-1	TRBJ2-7	CSVVGLAGVKQYF
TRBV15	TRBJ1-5	CATSRGYQPQHF
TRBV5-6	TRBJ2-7	CASSRGYYEQYF
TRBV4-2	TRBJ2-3	CASSQRSGGYVATDTQYF
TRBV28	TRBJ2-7	CASSLSTSGRGGYEQYF
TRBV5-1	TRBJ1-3	CASSPYSGNTIYF
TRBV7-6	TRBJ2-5	CASSIYQETQYF
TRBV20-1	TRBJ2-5	CSARPGQGGETQYF
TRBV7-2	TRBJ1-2	CASSLATLAYTF